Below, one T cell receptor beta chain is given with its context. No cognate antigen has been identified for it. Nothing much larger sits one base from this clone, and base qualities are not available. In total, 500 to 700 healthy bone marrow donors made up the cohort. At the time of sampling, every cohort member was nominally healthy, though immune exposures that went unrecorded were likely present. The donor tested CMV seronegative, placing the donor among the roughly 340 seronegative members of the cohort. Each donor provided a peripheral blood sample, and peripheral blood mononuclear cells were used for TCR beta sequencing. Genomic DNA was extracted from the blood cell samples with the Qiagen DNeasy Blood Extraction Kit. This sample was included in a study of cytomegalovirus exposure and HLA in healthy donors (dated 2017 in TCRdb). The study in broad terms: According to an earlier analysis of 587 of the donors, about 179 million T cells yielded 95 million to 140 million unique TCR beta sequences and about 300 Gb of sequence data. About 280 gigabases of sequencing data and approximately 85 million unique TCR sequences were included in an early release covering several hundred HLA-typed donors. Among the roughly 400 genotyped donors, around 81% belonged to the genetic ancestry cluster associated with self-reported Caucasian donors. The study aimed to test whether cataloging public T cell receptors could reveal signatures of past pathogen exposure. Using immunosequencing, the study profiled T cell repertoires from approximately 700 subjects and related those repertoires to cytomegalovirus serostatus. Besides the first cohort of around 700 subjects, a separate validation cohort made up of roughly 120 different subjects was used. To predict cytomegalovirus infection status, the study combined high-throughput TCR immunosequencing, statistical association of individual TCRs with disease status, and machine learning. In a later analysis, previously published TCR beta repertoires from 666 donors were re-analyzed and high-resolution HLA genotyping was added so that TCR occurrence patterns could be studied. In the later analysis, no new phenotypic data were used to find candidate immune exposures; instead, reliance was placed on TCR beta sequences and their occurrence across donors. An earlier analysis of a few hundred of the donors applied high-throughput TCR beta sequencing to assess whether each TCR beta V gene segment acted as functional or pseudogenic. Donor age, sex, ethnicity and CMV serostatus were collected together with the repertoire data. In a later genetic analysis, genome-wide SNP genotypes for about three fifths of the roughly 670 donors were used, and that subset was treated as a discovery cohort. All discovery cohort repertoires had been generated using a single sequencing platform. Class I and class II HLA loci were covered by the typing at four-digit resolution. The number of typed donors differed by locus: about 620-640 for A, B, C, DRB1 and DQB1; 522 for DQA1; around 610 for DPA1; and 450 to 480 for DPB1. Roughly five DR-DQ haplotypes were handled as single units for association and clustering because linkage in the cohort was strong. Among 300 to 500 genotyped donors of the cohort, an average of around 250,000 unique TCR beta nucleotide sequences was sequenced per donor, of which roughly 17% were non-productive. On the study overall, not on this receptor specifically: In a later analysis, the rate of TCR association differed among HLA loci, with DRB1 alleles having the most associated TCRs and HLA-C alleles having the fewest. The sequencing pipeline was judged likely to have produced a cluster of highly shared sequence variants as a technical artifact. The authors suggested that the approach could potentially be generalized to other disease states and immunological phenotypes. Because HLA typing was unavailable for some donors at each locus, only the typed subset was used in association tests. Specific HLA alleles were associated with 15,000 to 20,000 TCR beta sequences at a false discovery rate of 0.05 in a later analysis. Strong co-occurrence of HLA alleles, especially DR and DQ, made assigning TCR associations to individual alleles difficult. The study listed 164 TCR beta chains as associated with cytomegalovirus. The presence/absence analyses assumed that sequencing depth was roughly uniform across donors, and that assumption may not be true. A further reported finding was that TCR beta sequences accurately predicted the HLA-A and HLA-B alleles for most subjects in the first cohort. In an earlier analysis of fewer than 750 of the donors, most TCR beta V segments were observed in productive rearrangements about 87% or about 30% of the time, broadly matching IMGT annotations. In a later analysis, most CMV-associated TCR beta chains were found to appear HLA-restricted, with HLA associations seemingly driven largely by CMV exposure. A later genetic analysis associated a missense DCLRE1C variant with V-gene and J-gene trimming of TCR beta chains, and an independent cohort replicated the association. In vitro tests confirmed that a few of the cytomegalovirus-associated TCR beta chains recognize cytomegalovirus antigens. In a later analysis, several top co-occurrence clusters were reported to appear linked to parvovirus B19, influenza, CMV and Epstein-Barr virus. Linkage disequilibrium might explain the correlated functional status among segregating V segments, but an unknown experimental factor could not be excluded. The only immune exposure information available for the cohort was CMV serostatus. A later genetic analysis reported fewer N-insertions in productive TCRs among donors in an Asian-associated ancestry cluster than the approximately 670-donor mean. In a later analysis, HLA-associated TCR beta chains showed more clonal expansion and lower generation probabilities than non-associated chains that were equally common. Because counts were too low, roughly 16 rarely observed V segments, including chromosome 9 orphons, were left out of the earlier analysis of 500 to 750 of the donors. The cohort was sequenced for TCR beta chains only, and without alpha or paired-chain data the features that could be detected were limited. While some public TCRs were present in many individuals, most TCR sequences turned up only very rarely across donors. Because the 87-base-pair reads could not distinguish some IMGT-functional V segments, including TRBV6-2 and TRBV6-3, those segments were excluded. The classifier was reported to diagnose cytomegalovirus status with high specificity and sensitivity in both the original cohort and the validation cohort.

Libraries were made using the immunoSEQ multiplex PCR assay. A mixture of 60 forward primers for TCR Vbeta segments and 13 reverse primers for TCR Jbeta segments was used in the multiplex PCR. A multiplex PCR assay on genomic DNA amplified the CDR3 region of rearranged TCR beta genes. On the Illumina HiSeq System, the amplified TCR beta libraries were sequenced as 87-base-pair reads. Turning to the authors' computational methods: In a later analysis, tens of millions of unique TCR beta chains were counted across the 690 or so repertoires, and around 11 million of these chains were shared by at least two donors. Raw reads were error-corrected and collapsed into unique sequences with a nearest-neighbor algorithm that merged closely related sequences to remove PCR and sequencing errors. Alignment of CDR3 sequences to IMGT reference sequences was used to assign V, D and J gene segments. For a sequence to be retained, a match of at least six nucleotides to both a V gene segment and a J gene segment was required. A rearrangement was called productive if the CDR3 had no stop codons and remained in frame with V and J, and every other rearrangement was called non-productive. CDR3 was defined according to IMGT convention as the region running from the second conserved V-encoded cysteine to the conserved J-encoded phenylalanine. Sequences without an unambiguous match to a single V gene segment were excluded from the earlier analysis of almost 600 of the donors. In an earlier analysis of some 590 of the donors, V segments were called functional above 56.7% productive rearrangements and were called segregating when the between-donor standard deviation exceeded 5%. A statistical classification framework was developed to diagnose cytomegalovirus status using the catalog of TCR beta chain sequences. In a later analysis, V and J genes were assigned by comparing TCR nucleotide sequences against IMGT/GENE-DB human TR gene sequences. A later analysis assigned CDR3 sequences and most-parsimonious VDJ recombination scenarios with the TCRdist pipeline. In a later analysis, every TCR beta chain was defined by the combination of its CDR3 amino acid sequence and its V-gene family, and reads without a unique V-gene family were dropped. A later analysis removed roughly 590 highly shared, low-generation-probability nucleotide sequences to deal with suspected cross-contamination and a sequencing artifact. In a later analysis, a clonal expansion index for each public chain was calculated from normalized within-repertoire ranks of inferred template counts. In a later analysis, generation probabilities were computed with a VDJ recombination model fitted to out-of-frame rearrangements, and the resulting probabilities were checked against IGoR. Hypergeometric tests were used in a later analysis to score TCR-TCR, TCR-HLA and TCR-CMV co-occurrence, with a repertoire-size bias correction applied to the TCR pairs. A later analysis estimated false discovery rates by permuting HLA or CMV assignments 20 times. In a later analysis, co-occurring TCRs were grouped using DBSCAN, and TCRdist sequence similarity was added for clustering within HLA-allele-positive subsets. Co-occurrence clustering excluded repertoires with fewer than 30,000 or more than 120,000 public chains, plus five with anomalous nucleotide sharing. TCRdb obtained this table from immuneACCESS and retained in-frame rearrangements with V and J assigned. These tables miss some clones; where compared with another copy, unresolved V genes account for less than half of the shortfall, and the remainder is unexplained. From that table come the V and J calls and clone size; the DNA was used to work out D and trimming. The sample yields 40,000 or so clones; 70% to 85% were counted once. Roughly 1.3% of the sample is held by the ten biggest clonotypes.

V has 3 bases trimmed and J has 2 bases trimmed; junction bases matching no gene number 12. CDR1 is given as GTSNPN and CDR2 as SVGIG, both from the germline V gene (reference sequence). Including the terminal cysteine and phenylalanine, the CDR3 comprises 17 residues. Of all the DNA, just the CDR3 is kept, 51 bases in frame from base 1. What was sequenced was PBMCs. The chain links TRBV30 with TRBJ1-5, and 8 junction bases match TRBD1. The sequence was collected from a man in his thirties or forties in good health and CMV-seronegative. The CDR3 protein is CAWSDRGAHLRNQPQHF. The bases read TGTGCCTGGAGCGACAGGGGAGCCCATCTCCGCAATCAGCCCCAGCATTTT. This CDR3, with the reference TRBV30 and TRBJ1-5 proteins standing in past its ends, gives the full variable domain SQTIHQWPATLVQPVGSPLSLECTVEGTSNPNLYWYRQAAGRGLQLLFYSVGIGQISSEVPQNLSASRPQDRQFILSSKKLLLSDSGFYLCAWSDRGAHLRNQPQHFGDGTRLSIL.